This TCR beta chain emerged from a study of blood T cell repertoires in COVID-19. Study-wide background: From the United States, Italy and Spain came samples of acute and convalescent COVID-19. PBMCs, B-cell-depleted T cells, or T cells were the source of the cDNA or gDNA that made up the material.

The germline gives CDR1 LNHDA, CDR2 SQIVND (reference sequence). The CDR3 covers 14 residues. V lost 4 bases and J 0 bases, leaving 6 bases between the germline ends. Per the original methods: Amplification with reference gene primers provided the estimates of nucleated cell counts. Sequencing was performed with immunoSEQ multiplex PCR; in TCRdb, only in-frame clones are kept and a portion is missing. That table furnishes V, J and clone size, whereas the DNA furnished D and trimming. The profile shows about 260,000 clones, approximately 85% of them singletons. The clonotype comes from a human donor in a cohort sampled during active COVID-19. Sample: peripheral blood. This rearrangement joins TRBV19 to TRBJ1-4; D uncertain. In DNA form, the CDR3 reads TGTGCCAGTAGTACCCGGTCAACTAATGAAAAACTGTTTTTT. Protein: CASSTRSTNEKLFF.